The rows below give T cell receptor beta chains drawn from one sample of a study of T cells in localized non-small cell lung cancer. Some clones are missing from TCRdb's copy, which holds only in-frame ones; the method was immunoSEQ multiplex PCR. The table has 4,500 to 5,500 clones, roughly 93% seen once. This material consisted of peripheral blood, taken before any cancer treatment. The receptors shown here come from a woman aged 40 to 75 with stage I lung adenocarcinoma. Each CDR3 is given without its conserved first and last residue. A D gene is named only where the DNA matches it firmly. Where a row states a size, it is once, few, many or the class of an expanded clone; other rows omit it.

v_call | clone_size | d_call | cdr3_aa
TRBV2 | once | TRBD1 | ASCTDRGEDVQY
TRBV7-9 | NA | TRBD1 | ASSPFGTGDQETQY
TRBV27 | NA | NA | ASSYRGQNTGELF
TRBV15 | NA | NA | ATSAEETQY
TRBV28 | NA | TRBD2 | ASSGSGRGNYEQY
TRBV10-3 | NA | TRBD2 | AISDRSKTSGRATDTQY
TRBV19 | NA | NA | ASSIPTTLGGYT
TRBV9 | NA | TRBD2 | ASSVGGGRATGELF
TRBV5-1 | NA | NA | ASSDRSGSYEQY
TRBV10-3 | NA | TRBD1 | AISQRQGAFNYGYT
TRBV5-1 | NA | TRBD1 | ASSLPLDRVSEQY
TRBV6-5 | once | TRBD2 | ASSRGTSSYEQY
TRBV7-9 | once | NA | ASSLGTVNTEAF
TRBV19 | NA | TRBD2 | ASSMKGLAGGWETQY
TRBV23-1 | NA | NA | ASSSRGTVEEQY
TRBV5-6 | NA | NA | ASSGTGASTSTYEQY
TRBV6-1 | NA | TRBD2 | ASRTSGDHEQF
TRBV2 | NA | NA | ASSYRVGEKLF
TRBV11-2 | few | NA | ASSLYGGRGQPQH
TRBV9 | NA | NA | ASSPRANYGYT
TRBV4-1 | NA | NA | ASSQGWNQPQH
TRBV11-2 | once | NA | ASSSLMGEAYEQY
TRBV5-1 | NA | TRBD1 | ASSPLGQGGADTQY
TRBV21-1 | NA | NA | ASSNGGLSGNTIY
TRBV5-1 | NA | NA | ASSFTLDTEAF
TRBV11-3 | NA | NA | ASSLGRQVYEQY
TRBV28 | NA | TRBD1 | ASSLRPGQGNQPQH
TRBV28 | NA | NA | ASSRDLRLPPIRETQY
TRBV5-1 | NA | TRBD2 | ASSLEPTSGPYNEQF
TRBV7-2 | NA | NA | ASSFSGARGYGYT
TRBV5-1 | NA | NA | ASELGGTRQNEQY
TRBV30 | NA | NA | AWTPSGGYT
TRBV5-1 | once | TRBD1 | ASSFEGTEKY
TRBV14 | NA | TRBD2 | ASSQVETSSGEQF
TRBV5-4 | NA | TRBD2 | ASSSGLAEQY
TRBV4-1 | few | NA | ASSPSGGLSGYT
TRBV29-1 | NA | NA | SVDRGTSNGDTQY
TRBV11-1 | NA | TRBD2 | ASRPTSGTYNEQF
TRBV6-1 | once | TRBD1 | ASSEYRGGLQPQH
TRBV30 | once | NA | AWSVSDTQY
TRBV19 | NA | TRBD2 | ASSSPRGLAGGATDTQY
TRBV19 | NA | NA | ASSMGVGQNSNQPQH
TRBV12-1 | NA | NA | ASSSPRGADGYT
TRBV5-1 | NA | TRBD1 | ASSLGFWGTGDHEQY
TRBV7-9 | NA | TRBD2 | ASSLASGLAGYEQY
TRBV5-1 | NA | NA | ASSPVYPGNEQF
TRBV11-2 | NA | TRBD1 | ASSVDRLNEQF
TRBV19 | NA | NA | ASSRPSNTRTDTQY
TRBV10-3 | NA | TRBD2 | ATRAGGTSTDTQY
TRBV2 | NA | NA | ASSITGSLNTQY
TRBV14 | NA | NA | ASSQEFLANYYEQY
TRBV30 | NA | NA | AWTRDYTGELF
TRBV15 | NA | NA | ATSRQSEAF
TRBV5-6 | NA | NA | ASSIGQQETQY
TRBV7-9 | NA | TRBD2 | ASSPGLARDTQY
TRBV11-3 | NA | TRBD2 | ASSFGTSSSYEQY
TRBV7-4 | NA | TRBD2 | ASSYPTGGSLVLVVYEQY